This TCR beta chain is drawn from a study of radiotherapy plus CTLA-4 blockade in lung cancer. Method: immunoSEQ multiplex PCR; TCRdb's copy keeps in-frame clones and lacks some. The sample contains around 120,000 clones, 65% to 85% of which appear only once. The CDR3 runs 13 residues. V lost 0 bases and J 4 bases, leaving 7 bases between the germline ends. Germline V lookup: CDR1 SGHDT, CDR2 YYEEEE. The sequence was collected from a human donor with non-small cell lung cancer who had a partial response to radiotherapy plus ipilimumab. The chain employs TRBV5-6 and TRBJ2-5; D not certain. The sequencing here drew on peripheral blood, taken from a patient treated with radiotherapy plus ipilimumab. The CDR3 reads CASSLASRETQYF. DNA for the CDR3: TGTGCCAGCAGCTTGGCCTCGCGAGAGACCCAGTACTTC. The full variable domain, its missing parts supplied by reference TRBV5-6 and TRBJ2-5, is DAGVTQSPTHLIKTRGQQVTLRCSPKSGHDTVSWYQQALGQGPQFIFQYYEEEERQRGNFPDRFSGHQFPNYSSELNVNALLLGDSALYLCASSLASRETQYFGPGTRLLVL.